This T cell receptor (beta chain) was sequenced during a study of blood T cell repertoires in COVID-19. Background on the study: Acute and convalescent COVID-19 samples came from the United States, Italy and Spain.

Donors were grouped by their self-reported clinical history. The data were produced by immunoSEQ multiplex PCR, yet TCRdb's version contains in-frame clones alone and is incomplete. Of more than 200,000 clones listed, approximately 80% are singletons. The CDR3 spans 15 residues. The germline V gene has CDR1 PRHDT and CDR2 FYEKMQ (reference sequence). Trimming stripped 0 bases from V and 5 bases from J, with 13 bases between. The source of this sequence is a man in his sixties who had recovered from COVID-19. This rearrangement joins TRBV13 to TRBJ1-2; possible D gene TRBD1, 5 bases. Sequenced sample: PBMCs or T cells enriched from blood (not recorded which). The CDR3 protein is CASSLGLREGYGYTF. Written as DNA, the CDR3 is TGTGCCAGCAGCTTAGGACTTAGGGAGGGGTATGGCTACACCTTC.